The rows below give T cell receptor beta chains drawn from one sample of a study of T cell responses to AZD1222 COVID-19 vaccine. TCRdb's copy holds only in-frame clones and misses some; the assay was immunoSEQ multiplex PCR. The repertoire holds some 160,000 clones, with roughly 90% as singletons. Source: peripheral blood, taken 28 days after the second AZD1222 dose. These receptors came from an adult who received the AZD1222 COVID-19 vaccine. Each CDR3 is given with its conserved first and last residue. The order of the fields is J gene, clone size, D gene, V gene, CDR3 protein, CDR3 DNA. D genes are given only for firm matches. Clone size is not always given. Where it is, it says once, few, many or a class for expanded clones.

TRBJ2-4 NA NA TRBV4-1 CASSQEWGGGAKNIQYF TGCGCCAGCAGCCAAGAATGGGGAGGGGGGGCCAAAAACATTCAGTACTTC
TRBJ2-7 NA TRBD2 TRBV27 CASSSTSGPYEQYF TGTGCCAGCAGTTCGACTAGCGGGCCCTACGAGCAGTACTTC
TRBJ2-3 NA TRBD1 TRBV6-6 CASSPQGARSSTDTQYF TGTGCCAGCAGTCCTCAGGGGGCTAGAAGTAGCACAGATACGCAGTATTTT
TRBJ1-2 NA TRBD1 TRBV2 CASSRTGGYGYTF TGTGCCAGCAGTCGGACAGGGGGATATGGCTACACCTTC
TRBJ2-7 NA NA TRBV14 CASSLQNGYEQYF TGTGCCAGCAGCCTCCAAAACGGTTACGAGCAGTACTTC
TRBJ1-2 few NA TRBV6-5 CASSRDVGGYTF TGTGCCAGCAGCCGGGACGTAGGAGGCTACACCTTC
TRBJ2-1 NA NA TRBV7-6 CASSLSPSGAGGSYNEQFF TGTGCCAGCAGCTTAAGCCCTTCGGGGGCAGGGGGTTCCTACAATGAGCAGTTCTTC
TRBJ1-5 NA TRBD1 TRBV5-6 CASSRLDRGHQPQHF TGTGCCAGCAGCCGGCTTGACAGGGGACATCAGCCCCAGCATTTT
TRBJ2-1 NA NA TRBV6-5 CASALAPYNEQFF TGTGCCAGCGCATTAGCGCCCTACAATGAGCAGTTCTTC
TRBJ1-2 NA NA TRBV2 CASSVTKMGYTF TGTGCCAGCAGTGTTACCAAGATGGGCTACACCTTC
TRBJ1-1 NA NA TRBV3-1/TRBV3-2 CASSRRNTEAFF TGTGCCAGCAGCCGAAGGAACACTGAAGCTTTCTTT
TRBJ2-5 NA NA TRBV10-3 CAISEGPPSQYF TGTGCCATCAGTGAGGGGCCGCCATCCCAGTACTTC
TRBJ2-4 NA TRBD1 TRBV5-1 CASSWDRSQGNIQYF TGCGCCAGCAGCTGGGACAGAAGCCAAGGAAACATTCAGTACTTC
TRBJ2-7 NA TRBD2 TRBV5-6 CASSVWGSGTEQYF TGTGCCAGCAGCGTGTGGGGAAGCGGGACTGAGCAGTACTTC
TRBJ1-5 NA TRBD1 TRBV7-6 CASSLWMDRGGSGHGNQPQHF TGTGCCAGCAGCTTATGGATGGACAGGGGGGGGTCGGGGCATGGCAATCAGCCCCAGCATTTT
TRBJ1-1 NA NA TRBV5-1 CASSLMSDTEAFF TGCGCCAGCAGCTTGATGTCGGACACTGAAGCTTTCTTT
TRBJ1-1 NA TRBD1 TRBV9 CASSLPRLKTGRTTEAFF TGTGCCAGCAGCCTTCCGCGGCTAAAGACAGGGAGGACCACTGAAGCTTTCTTT
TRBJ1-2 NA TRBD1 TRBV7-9 CASSPGQGYGYTF TGTGCCAGCAGCCCGGGACAGGGCTATGGCTACACCTTC
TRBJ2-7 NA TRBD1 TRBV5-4 CASSLGQALVEQYF TGTGCCAGCAGCTTAGGACAGGCCTTGGTCGAGCAGTACTTC
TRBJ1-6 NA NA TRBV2 CASRWKGVSPLHF TGTGCCAGCAGATGGAAGGGGGTTTCACCCCTCCACTTT
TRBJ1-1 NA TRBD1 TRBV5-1 CASSPWDRRNTEAFF TGCGCCAGCAGCCCGTGGGACAGAAGGAACACTGAAGCTTTCTTT
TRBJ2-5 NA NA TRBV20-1 CSAITGETQYF TGCAGTGCTATCACAGGGGAGACCCAGTACTTC
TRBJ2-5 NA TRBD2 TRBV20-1 CSAGGTKQETQYF TGCAGTGCTGGTGGGACTAAGCAAGAGACCCAGTACTTC
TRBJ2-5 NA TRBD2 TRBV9 CASSVGTSGGEETQYF TGTGCCAGCAGCGTCGGGACTAGCGGGGGGGAAGAGACCCAGTACTTC
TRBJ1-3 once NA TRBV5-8 CASSSETIRGNTIYF TGTGCCAGCAGCTCTGAGACGATTAGGGGAAACACCATATATTTT
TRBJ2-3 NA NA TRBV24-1 CATSDPRSRTDTQYF TGTGCCACCAGTGACCCGAGGTCTCGCACAGATACGCAGTATTTT
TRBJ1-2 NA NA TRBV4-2 CASSQDEGSKYGYTF TGTGCCAGCAGCCAAGACGAGGGTTCAAAGTATGGCTACACCTTC
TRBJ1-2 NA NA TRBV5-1 CASSVTARGGYGYTF TGCGCCAGCAGCGTGACTGCTCGGGGGGGCTATGGCTACACCTTC
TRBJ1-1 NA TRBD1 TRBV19 CASSRRTGQDTEAFF TGTGCCAGTAGTCGTCGGACAGGGCAGGACACTGAAGCTTTCTTT
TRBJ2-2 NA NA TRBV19 CASSLGAGTTGELFF TGTGCCAGTAGTTTGGGGGCAGGGACGACCGGGGAGCTGTTTTTT
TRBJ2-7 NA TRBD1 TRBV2 CASSGTGAYEQYF TGTGCCAGCAGCGGGACAGGGGCCTACGAGCAGTACTTC
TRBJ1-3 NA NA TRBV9 CASSDRGPSAGNTIYF TGTGCCAGCAGCGACCGTGGTCCCTCCGCTGGAAACACCATATATTTT
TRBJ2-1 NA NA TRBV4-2 CASSQEELDNEQFF TGTGCCAGCAGCCAAGAAGAACTCGACAATGAGCAGTTCTTC
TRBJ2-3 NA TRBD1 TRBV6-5 CASRPTGATDTQYF TGTGCCAGCAGGCCGACAGGGGCCACAGATACGCAGTATTTT
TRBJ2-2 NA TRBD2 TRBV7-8 CASSLRARAGTGELFF TGTGCCAGCAGCTTAAGGGCTAGAGCGGGGACCGGGGAGCTGTTTTTT
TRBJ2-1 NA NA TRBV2 CASSGTVNEQFF TGTGCCAGCAGTGGGACCGTTAATGAGCAGTTCTTC
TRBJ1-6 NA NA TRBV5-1 CASSLEGISYNSPLHF TGCGCCAGCAGCTTGGAGGGGATCTCCTATAATTCACCCCTCCACTTT
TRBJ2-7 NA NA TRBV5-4 CASSFQGLPYEQYF TGTGCCAGCAGCTTCCAAGGGCTTCCCTACGAGCAGTACTTC
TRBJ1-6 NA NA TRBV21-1 CASSKASGRQYLSPLHF TGTGCCAGCAGCAAAGCGTCGGGCAGGCAGTACCTTTCACCCCTCCACTTT
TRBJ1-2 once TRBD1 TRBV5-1 CASSLEAGQKFYGYTF TGCGCCAGCAGCTTGGAGGCGGGACAGAAGTTCTATGGCTACACCTTC
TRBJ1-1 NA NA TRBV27 CASSLRGATEAFF TGTGCCAGCAGTTTACGAGGGGCCACTGAAGCTTTCTTT
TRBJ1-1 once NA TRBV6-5 CASSYSVNTEAFF TGTGCCAGCAGTTACAGTGTAAACACTGAAGCTTTCTTT
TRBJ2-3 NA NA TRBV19 CASSTLPRVQGDTQYF TGTGCCAGTAGTACCCTCCCAAGGGTTCAGGGAGATACGCAGTATTTT
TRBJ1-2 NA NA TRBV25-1 CASSEYAVNYGYTF TGTGCCAGCAGTGAATATGCAGTAAACTATGGCTACACCTTC
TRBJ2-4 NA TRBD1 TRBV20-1 CSASTEIDRARVAKNIQYF TGCAGTGCTAGTACCGAGATTGACAGGGCTAGAGTGGCCAAAAACATTCAGTACTTC
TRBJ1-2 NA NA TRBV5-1 CASSLGSNYGYTF TGCGCCAGCAGCTTGGGTTCCAACTATGGCTACACCTTC